This T cell receptor beta chain was recorded in a study of T cells in Graves' hyperthyroidism and ophthalmopathy. Using RNA transcripts as the source, TCR beta CDR3 regions were amplified. In the first-round RT-PCR of the TCR CDR3, the HTBI primer set was used. TCRdb used MiXCR to reprocess the multiplex PCR reads, holding one entry per CDR3 protein. The table has 550,000 to 850,000 distinct CDR3 sequences, roughly a sixth seen once; the top ten hold approximately 15%. This clonotype was seen repeatedly, ten times or more. Its antigen remains unknown. Broader study findings: Most expanded thyroid clonotypes above 0.001 also appeared in blood.

Hyperthyroidism had been newly diagnosed in patients aged 18 to 65, and its duration was under 2 months. Each diagnosis drew on symptoms, thyroxine, TRAb, thyroid ultrasound and orbital computed tomography findings. This TCR was recovered from a woman aged 45-60 years with Graves' hyperthyroidism that later progressed to Graves' ophthalmopathy. The sample taken for sequencing was blood.

The CDR3 here is CASSQDQRGPRNEQFF. CDR3 nucleotide sequence: TGTGCCAGCAGCCAAGATCAAAGGGGGCCGCGCAATGAGCAGTTCTTC. The J gene is TRBJ2-1, the V gene TRBV3-1; 7 bases agree with TRBD1. The CDR3 is made up of 16 amino acids. Germline loops: CDR1 LGHDT, CDR2 YNNKEL (reference sequence). J was trimmed by 6 bases and V by 0 bases; bases with no gene match: 8.